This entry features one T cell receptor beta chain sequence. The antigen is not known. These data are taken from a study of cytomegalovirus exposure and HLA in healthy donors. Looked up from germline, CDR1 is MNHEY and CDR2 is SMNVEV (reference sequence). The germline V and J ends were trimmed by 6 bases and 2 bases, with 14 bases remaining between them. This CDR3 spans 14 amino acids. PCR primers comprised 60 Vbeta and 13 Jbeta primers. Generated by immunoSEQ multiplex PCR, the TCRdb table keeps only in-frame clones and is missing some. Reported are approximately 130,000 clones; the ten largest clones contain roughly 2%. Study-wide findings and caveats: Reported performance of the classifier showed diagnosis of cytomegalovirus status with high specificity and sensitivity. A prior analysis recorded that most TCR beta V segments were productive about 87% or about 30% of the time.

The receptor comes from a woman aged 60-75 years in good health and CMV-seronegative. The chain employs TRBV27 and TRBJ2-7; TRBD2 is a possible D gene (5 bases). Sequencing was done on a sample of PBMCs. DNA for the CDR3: TGTGCCAGCAGGAGGGAGTTTAGGGCCTACGAGCAGTACTTC. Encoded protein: CASRREFRAYEQYF.